This TCR beta chain comes out of a study of blood T cell repertoires in COVID-19. Study at large: Some COVID-19 samples were acute and others convalescent; all came from the United States, Italy and Spain. PBMCs, B-cell-depleted T cells, or T cells provided the cDNA or gDNA that made up the material.

The authors' processing: Nucleated cell counts were estimated from reference gene primer amplification. Generated by immunoSEQ multiplex PCR, the TCRdb table keeps only in-frame clones and is missing some. The D gene and trimming were derived from the DNA, and the V and J assignments and clone size from that table. The sample lists over 55,000 clones; over 70% were seen once. CDR3 length: 15 amino acids. V lost 5 bases to trimming and J lost 2 bases, with 13 bases between them. Per the germline V gene, CDR1 is MNHEY and CDR2 is SVGEGT. The chain links TRBV6-2 or TRBV6-3 to TRBJ1-5; D remains unclear. The sequence was obtained from a man aged 50 or older with active COVID-19. The sequenced sample was peripheral blood. In DNA, the CDR3 is TGTGCCAGCAGTCCCCTGACCGGAGGCAATCAGCCCCAGCATTTT. Residues: CASSPLTGGNQPQHF.